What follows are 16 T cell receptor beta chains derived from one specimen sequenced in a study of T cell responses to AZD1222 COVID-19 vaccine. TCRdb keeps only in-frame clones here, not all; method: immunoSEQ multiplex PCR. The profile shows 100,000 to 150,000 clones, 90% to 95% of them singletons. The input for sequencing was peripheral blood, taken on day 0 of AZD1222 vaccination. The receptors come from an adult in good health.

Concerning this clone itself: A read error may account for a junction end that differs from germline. For the CDR3, the DNA is TGTGCCAGCAGTAACTCAGGGAGCTCTGGCTACACCTTC. This codes for CASSNSGSSGYTF. The rearrangement joins TRBV6-4 to TRBJ1-2, with D perhaps TRBD1 (5 bases). Germline V lookup: CDR1 MRHNA, CDR2 SNTAGT. This CDR3 is built from 13 residues.

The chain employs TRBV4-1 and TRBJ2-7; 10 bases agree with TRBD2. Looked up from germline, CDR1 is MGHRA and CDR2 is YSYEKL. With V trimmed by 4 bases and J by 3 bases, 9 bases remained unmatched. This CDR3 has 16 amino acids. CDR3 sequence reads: CASSRLPGLASYEQYF. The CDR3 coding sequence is TGCGCCAGCAGCCGTCTCCCGGGACTAGCGAGCTACGAGCAGTACTTC.

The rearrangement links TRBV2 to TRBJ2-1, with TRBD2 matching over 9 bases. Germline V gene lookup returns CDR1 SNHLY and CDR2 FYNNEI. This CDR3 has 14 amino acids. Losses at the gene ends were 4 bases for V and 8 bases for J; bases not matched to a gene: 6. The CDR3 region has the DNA TGTGCCAGCAGTGGCATAGCGGGAGCCGATGAGCAGTTCTTC. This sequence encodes CASSGIAGADEQFF.

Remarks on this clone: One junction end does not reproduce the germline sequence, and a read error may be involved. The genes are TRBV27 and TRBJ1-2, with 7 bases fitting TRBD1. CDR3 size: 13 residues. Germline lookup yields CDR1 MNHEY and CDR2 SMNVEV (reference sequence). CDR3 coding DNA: TGTGCCAGCAGTTTATTAGGGGACAGAAGGATGAGCTTC. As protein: CASSLLGDRRMSF.

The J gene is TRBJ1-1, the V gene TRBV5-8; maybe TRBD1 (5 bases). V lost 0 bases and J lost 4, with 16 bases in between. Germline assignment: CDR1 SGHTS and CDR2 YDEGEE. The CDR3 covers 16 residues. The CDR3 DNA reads TGTGCCAGCAGCTTGGCCGGGGCAGCCGGCGGCACTGAAGCTTTCTTT. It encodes CASSLAGAAGGTEAFF.

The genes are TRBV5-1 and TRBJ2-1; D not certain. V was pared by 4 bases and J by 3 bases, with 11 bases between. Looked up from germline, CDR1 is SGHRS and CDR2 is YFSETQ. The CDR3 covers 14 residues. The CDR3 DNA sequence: TGCGCCAGCAGCCCCCCGCAGGTCTACAATGAGCAGTTCTTC. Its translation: CASSPPQVYNEQFF.

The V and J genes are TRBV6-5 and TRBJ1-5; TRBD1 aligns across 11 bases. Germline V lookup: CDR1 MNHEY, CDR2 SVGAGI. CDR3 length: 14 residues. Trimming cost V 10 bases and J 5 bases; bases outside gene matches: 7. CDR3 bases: TGTGCCACCCACCGGGACAGGGGGTATCAGCCCCAGCATTTT. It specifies CATHRDRGYQPQHF.

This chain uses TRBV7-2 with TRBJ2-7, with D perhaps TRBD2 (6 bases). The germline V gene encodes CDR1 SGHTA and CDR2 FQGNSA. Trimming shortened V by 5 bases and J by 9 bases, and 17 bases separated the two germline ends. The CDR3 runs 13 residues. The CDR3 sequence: CASSVGGDAGQYF. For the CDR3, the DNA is TGTGCCAGCAGCGTCGGAGGGGATGCCGGGCAGTACTTC.

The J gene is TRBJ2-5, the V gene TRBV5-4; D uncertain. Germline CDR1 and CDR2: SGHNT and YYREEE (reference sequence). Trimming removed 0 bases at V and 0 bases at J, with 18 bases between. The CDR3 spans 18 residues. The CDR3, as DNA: TGTGCCAGCAGCTTGGGTGCAGTCATACGGTGGGACCAAGAGACCCAGTACTTC. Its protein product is CASSLGAVIRWDQETQYF.

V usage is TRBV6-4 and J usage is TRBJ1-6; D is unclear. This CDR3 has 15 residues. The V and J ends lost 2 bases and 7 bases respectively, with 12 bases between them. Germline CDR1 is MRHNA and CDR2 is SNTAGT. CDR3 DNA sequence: TGTGCCAGCAGTGACATGATCGGCGGGAATTCACCCCTCCACTTT. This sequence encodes CASSDMIGGNSPLHF.

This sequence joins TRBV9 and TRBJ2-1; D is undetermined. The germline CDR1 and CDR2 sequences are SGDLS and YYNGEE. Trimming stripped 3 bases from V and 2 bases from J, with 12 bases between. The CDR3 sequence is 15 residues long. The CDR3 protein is CASSASLSAYNEQFF. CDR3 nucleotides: TGTGCCAGCAGCGCCTCACTATCTGCCTACAATGAGCAGTTCTTC. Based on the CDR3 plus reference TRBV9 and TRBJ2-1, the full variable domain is DSGVTQTPKHLITATGQRVTLRCSPRSGDLSVYWYQQSLDQGLQFLIQYYNGEERAKGNILERFSAQQFPDLHSELNLSSLELGDSALYFCASSASLSAYNEQFFGPGTRLTVL.

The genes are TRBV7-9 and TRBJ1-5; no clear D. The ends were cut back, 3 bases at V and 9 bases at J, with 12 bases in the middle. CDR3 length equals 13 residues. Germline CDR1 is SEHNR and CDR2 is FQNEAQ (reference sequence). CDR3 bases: TGTGCCAGCAGCTTTGGGATTGCTGGGCCCCAGCATTTT. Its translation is CASSFGIAGPQHF.

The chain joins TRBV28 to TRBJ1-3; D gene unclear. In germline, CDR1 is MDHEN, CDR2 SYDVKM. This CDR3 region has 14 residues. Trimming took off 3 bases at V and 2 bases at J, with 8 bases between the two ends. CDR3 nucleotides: TGTGCCAGCAGTTTTCGCGGGACTGGAAACACCATATATTTT. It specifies CASSFRGTGNTIYF. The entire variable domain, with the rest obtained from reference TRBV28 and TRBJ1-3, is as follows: DVKVTQSSRYLVKRTGEKVFLECVQDMDHENMFWYRQDPGLGLRLIYFSYDVKMKEKGDIPEGYSVSREKKERFSLILESASTNQTSMYLCASSFRGTGNTIYFGEGSWLTVV.

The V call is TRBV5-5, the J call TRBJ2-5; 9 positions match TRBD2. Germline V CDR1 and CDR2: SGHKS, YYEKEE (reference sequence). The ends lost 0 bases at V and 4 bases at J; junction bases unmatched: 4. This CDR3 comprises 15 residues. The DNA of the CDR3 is TGTGCCAGCAGCTTGGGGACTAGCGACTCAGAGACCCAGTACTTC. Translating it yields CASSLGTSDSETQYF.

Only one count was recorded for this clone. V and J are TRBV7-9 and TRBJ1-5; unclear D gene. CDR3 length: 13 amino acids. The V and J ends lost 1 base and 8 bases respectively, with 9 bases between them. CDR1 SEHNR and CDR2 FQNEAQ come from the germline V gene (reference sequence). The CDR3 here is CASSLGVGKPQHF. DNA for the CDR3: TGTGCCAGCAGCTTAGGGGTGGGGAAGCCCCAGCATTTT.

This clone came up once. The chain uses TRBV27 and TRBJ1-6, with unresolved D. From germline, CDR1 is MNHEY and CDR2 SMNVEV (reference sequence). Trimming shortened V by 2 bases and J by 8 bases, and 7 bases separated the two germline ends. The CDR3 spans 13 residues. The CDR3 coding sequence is TGTGCCAGCAGTTTACGGCGGGATTCACCCCTCCACTTT. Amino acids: CASSLRRDSPLHF.